The present TCR beta chain was sequenced within a study of identifying expanded T cells in peripheral blood. Broader study findings: Over approximately two and four weeks, about 16 and 20 clones changed, versus approximately 1.2 between replicates.

Data came from immunoSEQ multiplex PCR; TCRdb stores just in-frame clones and leaves some out. The sample consists of around 91,000 clones, about 91% of them appearing once. About this clone itself: Its antigen is still unknown.

The V end was cut by 8 bases, the J end by 2 bases, with 10 bases between. CDR1 is GTSNPN and CDR2 is SVGIG in the germline V gene (reference sequence). CDR3 size: 11 residues. The TCR comes from a person between 18 and 69 years old in good health. V is TRBV30 and J is TRBJ2-7, with a possible D match to TRBD2 (6 bases). Material: blood. The CDR3 DNA reads TGTGCCGCGGCGGGGACCTACGAGCAGTACTTC. This encodes CAAAGTYEQYF.